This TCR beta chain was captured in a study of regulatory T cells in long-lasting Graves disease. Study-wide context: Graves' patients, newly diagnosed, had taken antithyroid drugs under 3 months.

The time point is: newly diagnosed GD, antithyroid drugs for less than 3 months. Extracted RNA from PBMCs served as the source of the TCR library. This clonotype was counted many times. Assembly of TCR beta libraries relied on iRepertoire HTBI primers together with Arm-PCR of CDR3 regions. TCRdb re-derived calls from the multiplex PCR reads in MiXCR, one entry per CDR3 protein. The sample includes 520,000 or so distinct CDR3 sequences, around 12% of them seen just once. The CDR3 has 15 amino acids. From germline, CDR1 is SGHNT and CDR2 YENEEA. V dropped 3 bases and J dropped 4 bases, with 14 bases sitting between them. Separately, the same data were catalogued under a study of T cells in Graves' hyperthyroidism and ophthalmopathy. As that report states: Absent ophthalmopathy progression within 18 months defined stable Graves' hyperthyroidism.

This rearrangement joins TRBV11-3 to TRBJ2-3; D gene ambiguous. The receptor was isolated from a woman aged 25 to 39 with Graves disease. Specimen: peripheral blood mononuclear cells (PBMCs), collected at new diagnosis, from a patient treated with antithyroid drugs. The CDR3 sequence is CASSFRQAFPDTQYF. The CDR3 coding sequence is TGTGCCAGCAGCTTCAGGCAAGCCTTCCCAGATACGCAGTATTTT.